The TCR beta chain described here comes from a study of T cell changes during pregnancy in multiple sclerosis. The method was immunoSEQ multiplex PCR; TCRdb's version includes in-frame clones alone and lacks a portion of them. The table records roughly 100,000 clones, under 95% of them present only once. Germline CDR1 is WSHSY and CDR2 is SAAADI. The V segment lost 9 bases and the J segment 12 bases; nucleotides outside the gene matches: 10. The CDR3 contains 14 residues. The genes are TRBV10-2 and TRBJ2-1, with 14 bases lining up with TRBD2. Source: peripheral blood, taken after pregnancy. The TCR originated in a female donor with multiple sclerosis, enrolled in a pregnancy study. CDR3 in amino acids: CASSTSGGAGWQFF. In DNA form, the CDR3 reads TGCGCCAGTTCGACTAGCGGGGGGGCCGGCTGGCAGTTCTTC.